One sample yielded the 29 T cell receptor beta chains listed below, sequenced in a study of T cell responses to AZD1222 COVID-19 vaccine. Measured with immunoSEQ multiplex PCR; TCRdb has only the in-frame clones, and not every one. The sample has more than 90,000 clones, 80% to 85% seen once. Sample: peripheral blood, taken on day 0 of AZD1222 vaccination. Receptors were obtained from an adult in good health.

The rearrangement joins TRBV28 to TRBJ1-5; no clear D. Trimming cost V 1 base and J 7 bases, with 14 bases left between them. The CDR3 loop spans 15 amino acids. Looked up from germline, CDR1 is MDHEN and CDR2 is SYDVKM. CDR3 sequence reads: CASSLFKGMRQPQHF. The CDR3 DNA is TGTGCCAGCAGTTTATTCAAAGGAATGAGGCAGCCCCAGCATTTT.

The chain joins TRBV27 to TRBJ2-6; D not certain. Germline V gene data show CDR1 as MNHEY and CDR2 as SMNVEV (reference sequence). The CDR3 contains 14 residues. The germline V and J ends were trimmed by 5 bases and 4 bases, with 9 bases remaining between them. In DNA, the CDR3 is TGTGCCAGCAGTCCGTCGTACGGGGCCAACGTCCTGACTTTC. It yields the protein CASSPSYGANVLTF. The variable domain in full, completed from reference TRBV27 and TRBJ2-6, reads EAQVTQNPRYLITVTGKKLTVTCSQNMNHEYMSWYRQDPGLGLRQIYYSMNVEVTDKGDVPEGYKVSRKEKRNFPLILESPSPNQTSLYFCASSPSYGANVLTFGAGSRLTVL.

This chain uses TRBV10-3 with TRBJ1-2; TRBD1 agrees at 9 bases. Germline V gene lookup returns CDR1 ENHRY and CDR2 SYGVKD. The length of the CDR3 is 13 residues. V lost 2 bases to trimming and J lost 6 bases; unmatched junction nucleotides: 1. The CDR3 bases are TGTGCCATCAGTGAGGGACAGGGGAATGGCTACACCTTC. It codes for CAISEGQGNGYTF.

This clone was found once. The chain has TRBV2 and TRBJ1-2; 7 bases line up with TRBD1. The CDR3 consists of 16 residues. Germline CDR1 SNHLY, CDR2 FYNNEI. The V and J ends lost 6 bases and 1 base, in that order; junction bases with no gene match: 11. CDR3 sequence (DNA): TGTGCCAGCAGCCAAGACAGGGCCACATTTAACTATGGCTACACCTTC. This gives the protein CASSQDRATFNYGYTF.

This clone was seen only once. The chain is built from TRBV7-2 and TRBJ2-2; 10 bases fit TRBD2. Per the germline V gene, CDR1 is SGHTA and CDR2 is FQGNSA. With V trimmed by 2 bases and J by 7 bases, 7 bases remained unmatched. The CDR3 contains 16 residues. CDR3 region: CASSLRASGGGGELFF. The CDR3 DNA sequence: TGTGCCAGCAGCTTAAGGGCTAGCGGGGGTGGCGGGGAGCTGTTTTTT. The variable domain in full, with the rest retrieved from reference TRBV7-2 and TRBJ2-2, is GAGVSQSPSNKVTEKGKDVELRCDPISGHTALYWYRQSLGQGLEFLIYFQGNSAPDKSGLPSDRFSAERTGGSVSTLTIQRTQQEDSAVYLCASSLRASGGGGELFFGEGSRLTVL.

The V and J genes are TRBV9 and TRBJ2-3; D gene ambiguous. This CDR3 spans 14 amino acids. V shed 0 bases and J shed 3 bases, with 8 bases lying between them. CDR1 and CDR2 from the germline V gene are SGDLS and YYNGEE. The CDR3 here is CASSVELGTDTQYF. CDR3 DNA: TGTGCCAGCAGCGTAGAACTTGGAACAGATACGCAGTATTTT. The whole variable domain, remainder taken from reference TRBV9 and TRBJ2-3, is DSGVTQTPKHLITATGQRVTLRCSPRSGDLSVYWYQQSLDQGLQFLIQYYNGEERAKGNILERFSAQQFPDLHSELNLSSLELGDSALYFCASSVELGTDTQYFGPGTRLTVL.

This chain links TRBV28 with TRBJ1-5; D not certain. CDR3 length equals 13 residues. The V end lost 2 bases, the J end lost 2 bases, and 4 bases lay between the germline ends. CDR1 is MDHEN, CDR2 SYDVKM, per germline. CDR3 bases: TGTGCCAGCAGTTTAGCGGGCAATCAGCCCCAGCATTTT. Translation: CASSLAGNQPQHF.

This clone was counted between two and nine times. V is TRBV19 and J is TRBJ1-2, with TRBD1 as a possible D gene (5 bases). The germline CDR1 and CDR2 sequences are LNHDA and SQIVND (reference sequence). The V end lost 3 bases, the J end lost 3 bases, and 11 bases lay between the germline ends. CDR3 length: 14 amino acids. CDR3 bases: TGTGCCAGTAGTATCCAGCTGGGGCACTATGGCTACACCTTC. Its protein is CASSIQLGHYGYTF.

J is TRBJ1-5 and V is TRBV4-1; D might be TRBD1 (6 bases). Germline V gene data show CDR1 as MGHRA and CDR2 as YSYEKL. This CDR3 comprises 15 residues. With 1 base removed from V and 10 bases from J, the gap between germline ends came to 17 bases. CDR3 sequence reads: CASSQGLGTSHPQHF. The CDR3 DNA sequence: TGCGCCAGCAGCCAAGGCCTTGGGACAAGCCACCCCCAGCATTTT.

CDR3 bases: TGTGCCAGCAGCGACACAAGTGGAAACACCATATATTTT. This gives the protein CASSDTSGNTIYF. V usage is TRBV7-3 and J usage is TRBJ1-3, with unresolved D. Germline V gene sequence: CDR1 SGHTA, CDR2 FQGTGA. V was shortened by 5 bases and J by 3 bases, with 8 bases between the two germline ends. The CDR3 runs to 13 residues.

The V and J genes are TRBV13 and TRBJ1-1; 8 positions match TRBD1. CDR3 length equals 15 residues. The ends lost 4 bases at V and 4 bases at J; junction bases unmatched: 8. The germline gives CDR1 PRHDT, CDR2 FYEKMQ (reference sequence). The CDR3 sequence is CASSSYQTGVTEAFF. In nucleotides, the CDR3 is TGTGCCAGCAGCTCCTACCAGACAGGGGTCACTGAAGCTTTCTTT.

V usage is TRBV6-5 and J usage is TRBJ1-1; D is unresolved. Looked up from germline, CDR1 is MNHEY and CDR2 is SVGAGI. The CDR3 consists of 16 residues. Trimming pared 0 bases from V and 2 bases from J, leaving 13 bases between. As DNA, the CDR3 is TGTGCCAGCAGTTACTCGATCCGACCGATAAACACTGAAGCTTTCTTT. Translation gives CASSYSIRPINTEAFF.

V is TRBV6-4 and J is TRBJ2-1, with 10 bases identical to TRBD2. Looked up from germline, CDR1 is MRHNA and CDR2 is SNTAGT. V lost 0 bases and J lost 1; bases outside the gene matches: 0. The CDR3 contains 16 residues. The CDR3 sequence is CASSDSTSGSYNEQFF. DNA of the CDR3: TGTGCCAGCAGTGACTCGACTAGCGGGTCCTACAATGAGCAGTTCTTC.

Notes on this clone: Other DNA sequences in the sample encode the same CDR3. V gene TRBV4-2 combines with J gene TRBJ1-1, with TRBD1 matching 8 bases. The V segment lost 0 bases and the J segment 2 bases; nucleotides outside the gene matches: 5. Germline V gene lookup returns CDR1 LGHNA and CDR2 YNFKEQ. This CDR3 is 16 amino acids long. The CDR3 here is CASSQEAGQANTEAFF. The DNA for the CDR3 is TGTGCCAGCAGCCAAGAAGCGGGACAGGCCAACACTGAAGCTTTCTTT.

The chain joins TRBV19 to TRBJ1-3; D gene ambiguous. Trimming removed 7 bases at V and 0 bases at J, with 13 bases between. Germline CDR1 reads LNHDA; CDR2 reads SQIVND (reference sequence). This CDR3 is 15 amino acids long. CDR3 protein: CASIRTGSSGNTIYF. The CDR3 DNA reads as TGTGCCAGTATACGGACGGGTAGCTCTGGAAACACCATATATTTT.

J is TRBJ1-2 and V is TRBV7-2; 7 bases map to TRBD1. V gave up 5 bases and J gave up 7 bases; unmatched junction bases: 4. CDR3 length: 12 residues. Germline-derived CDR1 and CDR2 are SGHTA and FQGNSA. The CDR3 coding sequence is TGTGCCAGCAGCCGACAGGGATCTGGCTACACCTTC. It is translated as CASSRQGSGYTF.

The chain joins TRBV12-3 or TRBV12-4 to TRBJ2-1; D ambiguous. V shed 7 bases and J shed 5 bases, with 3 bases lying between them. The CDR3 runs to 10 residues. CDR3 coding DNA: TGTGCCAGCAAAAACAATGAGCAGTTCTTC. This sequence encodes CASKNNEQFF.

In this sample, this clone turned up a few times. The chain uses TRBV5-1 and TRBJ1-2; no definite D call. Per germline, CDR1 SGHRS and CDR2 YFSETQ. The germline V and J ends were trimmed by 0 bases and 4 bases, with 10 bases remaining between them. The CDR3 is 14 amino acids. Here the CDR3 DNA reads TGCGCCAGCAGCTTGGACCAAGGGCCCTATGGCTACACCTTC. Protein product: CASSLDQGPYGYTF. The variable domain in full, completed from reference TRBV5-1 and TRBJ1-2, reads KAGVTQTPRYLIKTRGQQVTLSCSPISGHRSVSWYQQTPGQGLQFLFEYFSETQRNKGNFPGRFSGRQFSNSRSEMNVSTLELGDSALYLCASSLDQGPYGYTFGSGTRLTVV.

This clone is a singleton in its sample. The rearrangement uses TRBV3-1 (or the pseudogene TRBV3-2) and TRBJ2-1; D possibly corresponds to TRBD2 (6 bases). The CDR3 is 14 amino acids. V was trimmed by 5 bases and J by 5 bases, leaving 13 bases between them. Germline V gives CDR1 LGHDT, CDR2 YNNKEL (reference sequence). CDR3: CASSSHREHNEQFF. The DNA for the CDR3 is TGTGCCAGCAGCTCGCACCGGGAGCACAATGAGCAGTTCTTC.

The chain joins TRBV6-1 to TRBJ2-2; no reliable D call. There are 13 residues in the CDR3. Germline-derived CDR1 and CDR2 are MNHNS and SASEGT. Trimming took 2 bases from V and 7 from J, leaving 8 bases between them. CDR3 amino acids: CASSENPGGELFF. The CDR3, as DNA: TGTGCCAGCAGTGAAAACCCCGGCGGGGAGCTGTTTTTT.

The chain links TRBV6-5 to TRBJ1-1; possibly TRBD1 for D (5 bases). The CDR3 extends over 15 amino acids. V shed 5 bases and J shed 2 bases, with 15 bases lying between them. Germline-derived CDR1 and CDR2 are MNHEY and SVGAGI. CDR3 region: CASSLDSGPNTEAFF. Written as DNA, the CDR3 is TGTGCCAGCAGTCTGGATTCGGGGCCCAACACTGAAGCTTTCTTT.

This chain joins TRBV6-5 and TRBJ2-5; D possibly matches TRBD1 or TRBD2 (7 bases each). CDR1 and CDR2 (germline): MNHEY, SVGAGI. Trimming stripped 2 bases from V and 4 bases from J, with 14 bases between. The CDR3 runs 15 residues. The CDR3 protein is CASSYGGQRGETQYF. CDR3 nucleotides: TGTGCCAGCAGTTACGGGGGACAGCGGGGAGAGACCCAGTACTTC.

This chain uses TRBV6-5 with TRBJ2-1, with a weak D call TRBD1 (5 bases). This CDR3 comprises 14 residues. Germline CDR1 is MNHEY and CDR2 is SVGAGI. Trimming shortened V by 8 bases and J by 0 bases, and 11 bases separated the two germline ends. The CDR3 DNA reads as TGTGCCAGCGGGCAGGGTAGCTCCTACAATGAGCAGTTCTTC. This sequence encodes CASGQGSSYNEQFF.

The chain recombines TRBV3-1 (or the pseudogene TRBV3-2) with TRBJ2-1, with D unclear. In germline, CDR1 is LGHDT, CDR2 YNNKEL (reference sequence). The CDR3 is made up of 13 amino acids. Trimming stripped 0 bases from V and 4 bases from J, with 4 bases between. The CDR3 coding sequence is TGTGCCAGCAGCCAAGACAATTACAATGAGCAGTTCTTC. This translates into CASSQDNYNEQFF.

The chain combines TRBV27 with TRBJ2-5, with D unclear. The germline V and J ends were trimmed by 0 bases and 2 bases, with 13 bases remaining between them. In germline, CDR1 is MNHEY, CDR2 SMNVEV (reference sequence). The length of the CDR3 is 16 residues. The CDR3 here is CASSLSTRPGQETQYF. In nucleotides, the CDR3 is TGTGCCAGCAGTTTATCGACTCGCCCGGGTCAAGAGACCCAGTACTTC.

This clone has a single count. The CDR3 nucleotides are TGTGCCAGCAGCCGAATGGCTAGCGCTACAGATACGCAGTATTTT. It encodes CASSRMASATDTQYF. The J gene is TRBJ2-3, the V gene TRBV3-1 (or the pseudogene TRBV3-2); tentative D call: TRBD2 (6 bases). Trimming cost V 4 bases and J 3 bases, with 14 bases left between them. The CDR3 length is 15 residues. Germline CDR1 and CDR2: LGHDT and YNNKEL (reference sequence).

The genes are TRBV28 and TRBJ2-2; D gene uncertain. The CDR3 extends over 13 amino acids. Trimming took off 7 bases at V and 1 base at J, with 7 bases between the two ends. Germline CDR1 MDHEN, CDR2 SYDVKM. The chain's CDR3 is CASTTLNTGELFF. The CDR3 nucleotides are TGTGCCAGCACGACTCTGAACACCGGGGAGCTGTTTTTT.

The gene calls are TRBV7-2 and TRBJ1-6; D is ambiguous. Germline lookup yields CDR1 SGHTA and CDR2 FQGNSA. This CDR3 comprises 15 residues. Trimming cost V 1 base and J 7 bases, with 11 bases left between them. The CDR3 sequence: CASSLVGSRNSPLHF. CDR3 in DNA: TGTGCCAGCAGCTTAGTTGGCTCTCGAAATTCACCCCTCCACTTT.

This rearrangement joins TRBV19 to TRBJ1-5; perhaps TRBD1 as D (6 bases). The CDR3 length is 17 residues. Germline V lookup: CDR1 LNHDA, CDR2 SQIVND (reference sequence). V gave up 8 bases and J gave up 0 bases, with 20 bases separating them. As DNA, the CDR3 is TGTGCCAGTCGGCCGGGGGGGGGCAGCTATAGCAATCAGCCCCAGCATTTT. This codes for CASRPGGGSYSNQPQHF.